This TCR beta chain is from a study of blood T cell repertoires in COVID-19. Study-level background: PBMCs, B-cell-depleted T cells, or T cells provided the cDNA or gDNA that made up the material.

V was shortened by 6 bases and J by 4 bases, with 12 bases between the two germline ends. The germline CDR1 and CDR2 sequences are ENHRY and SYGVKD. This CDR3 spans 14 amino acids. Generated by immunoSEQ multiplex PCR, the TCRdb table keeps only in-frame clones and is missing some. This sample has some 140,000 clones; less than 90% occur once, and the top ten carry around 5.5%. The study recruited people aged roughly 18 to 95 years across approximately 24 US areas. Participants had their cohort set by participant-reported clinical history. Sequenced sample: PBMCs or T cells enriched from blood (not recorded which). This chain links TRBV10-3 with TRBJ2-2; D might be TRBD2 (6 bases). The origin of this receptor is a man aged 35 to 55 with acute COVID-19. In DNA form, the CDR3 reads TGTGCCATCAGGCCTAGCGAGGGCACCGGGGAGCTGTTTTTT. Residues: CAIRPSEGTGELFF.